These 19 T cell receptor beta chains were all obtained from the same sample, sequenced in a study of blood T cell repertoires in COVID-19. Clones were read by immunoSEQ multiplex PCR, and TCRdb kept only the in-frame ones, dropping some. The sample consists of some 400,000 clones, approximately 90% of them appearing once. Sequencing was carried out using PBMCs or T cells enriched from blood (not recorded which). These TCRs come from a woman aged 35 to 49 who had been exposed to COVID-19.

V is TRBV30 and J is TRBJ1-2; TRBD1 agrees at 8 bases. The CDR3 length is 15 residues. The germline CDR1 and CDR2 sequences are GTSNPN and SVGIG (reference sequence). The V gene end was trimmed by 7 bases and the J gene end by 4 bases; junction bases not matched to a gene: 14. The CDR3 region is CASEGQGHLLYGYTF. The CDR3 bases are TGTGCCTCCGAAGGACAGGGCCATCTACTCTATGGCTACACCTTC.

CDR3 residues: CASSQDGQGARGYTF. The CDR3 nucleotides are TGTGCCAGCAGCCAAGATGGGCAGGGGGCTCGAGGCTACACCTTC. The chain links TRBV14 to TRBJ1-2, with 8 bases identical to TRBD1. Germline V gene lookup returns CDR1 SGHDN and CDR2 FVKESK. V was clipped by 0 bases and J by 8 bases; unmatched bases: 8. The CDR3 length is 15 residues.

J is TRBJ1-3 and V is TRBV9; TRBD1 aligns across 7 bases. The trim removed 1 base at V and 5 bases at J, leaving 6 bases unmatched. The CDR3 runs to 15 residues. Germline V gene lookup returns CDR1 SGDLS and CDR2 YYNGEE. CDR3 protein: CASSVNWDSRNTIYF. CDR3 coding DNA: TGTGCCAGCAGCGTAAATTGGGACAGTAGAAACACCATATATTTT.

The gene calls are TRBV7-2 and TRBJ2-1, with 8 bases identical to TRBD2. The CDR3 is 15 amino acids. Trimming removed 5 bases from V and 4 bases from J; junction bases left unmatched: 7. Germline V lookup: CDR1 SGHTA, CDR2 FQGNSA. The CDR3 coding sequence is TGTGCCAGCAGCGCAACTAGCGGCCAGTACAATGAGCAGTTCTTC. Its protein is CASSATSGQYNEQFF. The full variable domain, its missing parts supplied by reference TRBV7-2 and TRBJ2-1, is GAGVSQSPSNKVTEKGKDVELRCDPISGHTALYWYRQSLGQGLEFLIYFQGNSAPDKSGLPSDRFSAERTGGSVSTLTIQRTQQEDSAVYLCASSATSGQYNEQFFGPGTRLTVL.

CDR3 residues: CAWRGGIFSGANVLTF. The DNA of the CDR3 is TGTGCCTGGAGGGGGGGGATTTTCTCTGGGGCCAACGTCCTGACTTTC. The rearrangement joins TRBV30 to TRBJ2-6; 7 nucleotides line up with TRBD2. The CDR3 runs to 16 residues. The V segment lost 3 bases and the J segment 0 bases; nucleotides outside the gene matches: 5. Germline V gene lookup returns CDR1 GTSNPN and CDR2 SVGIG (reference sequence).

CDR3 DNA: TGTGCCAGCACCCCCCTCGAGGGCGAGCAGTTCTTC. Translation: CASTPLEGEQFF. This sequence joins TRBV21-1 and TRBJ2-1; the D call in the table, TRBD2, was not verified against the DNA. TRBV21-1 is given as a pseudogene. This CDR3 spans 12 amino acids.

This sequence joins TRBV2 and TRBJ1-3, with 7 bases identical to TRBD1. V dropped 8 bases and J dropped 0; count of bases not matched to a gene: 4. CDR1 is SNHLY and CDR2 is FYNNEI in the germline V gene. The CDR3 length is 14 residues. The CDR3 DNA reads TGTGCCAGCCAGGACAGGTACTCTGGAAACACCATATATTTT. It yields the protein CASQDRYSGNTIYF.

This chain uses TRBV10-2 with TRBJ2-3, with TRBD2 matching 12 bases. V lost 6 bases and J lost 6; bases outside the gene matches: 7. Germline V gives CDR1 WSHSY, CDR2 SAAADI. The CDR3 runs 15 residues. In DNA form, the CDR3 reads TGCGCCAGCAGCAGGACTAGCGGGACGGGGGATACGCAGTATTTT. Protein product: CASSRTSGTGDTQYF.

This chain connects TRBV7-2 to TRBJ2-7, with D possibly being TRBD2 (6 bases). V was pared by 5 bases and J by 2 bases, with 16 bases between. Per the germline V gene, CDR1 is SGHTA and CDR2 is FQGNSA. This CDR3 is built from 15 residues. The CDR3 sequence: CASSPRVGGAYEQYF. DNA of the CDR3: TGTGCCAGCAGCCCAAGGGTCGGGGGAGCCTACGAGCAGTACTTC.

This clone has just one count. The chain employs TRBV9 and TRBJ2-2, with D perhaps matching TRBD2 (5 bases). The V end was cut by 0 bases, the J end by 4 bases, with 22 bases between. The CDR3 totals 19 residues. Germline V gene lookup returns CDR1 SGDLS and CDR2 YYNGEE. This CDR3 reads CASSVAQWESVLFTGELFF. CDR3 sequence (DNA): TGTGCCAGCAGCGTAGCGCAGTGGGAGAGCGTTTTGTTCACCGGGGAGCTGTTTTTT.

The chain employs TRBV5-1 and TRBJ2-1; D is possibly TRBD1 (5 bases). The CDR3 has 15 amino acids. Germline CDR1 and CDR2: SGHRS and YFSETQ. V was cut by 0 bases and J by 0 bases, with 7 bases left in between. This CDR3 is CASSLGQGSYNEQFF. CDR3 bases: TGCGCCAGCAGCTTGGGGCAGGGCTCCTACAATGAGCAGTTCTTC. The full variable domain, its missing parts supplied by reference TRBV5-1 and TRBJ2-1, is KAGVTQTPRYLIKTRGQQVTLSCSPISGHRSVSWYQQTPGQGLQFLFEYFSETQRNKGNFPGRFSGRQFSNSRSEMNVSTLELGDSALYLCASSLGQGSYNEQFFGPGTRLTVL.

This clone was counted once. The chain combines TRBV5-1 with TRBJ1-1, with D possibly TRBD1 on 6 matching bases. Trimming shortened V by 0 bases and J by 4 bases, and 10 bases separated the two germline ends. The CDR3 has 14 residues. Germline lookup yields CDR1 SGHRS and CDR2 YFSETQ. Here the CDR3 reads CASSLALGGTEAFF. CDR3 nucleotides: TGCGCCAGCAGCTTGGCTTTAGGGGGCACTGAAGCTTTCTTT.

This sequence joins TRBV15 and TRBJ1-1; unclear D gene. V lost 1 base and J 3 bases, leaving 9 bases between the germline ends. The CDR3 totals 14 residues. Germline V gives CDR1 LNHNV, CDR2 YYDKDF (reference sequence). CDR3 amino acids: CATSRGLTDTEAFF. Written as DNA, the CDR3 is TGTGCCACCAGCAGAGGACTGACGGACACTGAAGCTTTCTTT.

J is TRBJ1-4 and V is TRBV4-1; 10 bases fit TRBD1. Losses at the gene ends were 4 bases for V and 6 bases for J; bases not matched to a gene: 8. The CDR3 is made up of 16 amino acids. Germline V lookup: CDR1 MGHRA, CDR2 YSYEKL. This CDR3 reads CASSLQRGQGYEKLFF. The CDR3 nucleotides read TGCGCCAGCAGCCTCCAGAGGGGACAGGGGTATGAAAAACTGTTTTTT.

The chain links TRBV5-1 to TRBJ2-5; weak D call: TRBD1 (6 bases). This CDR3 is built from 16 residues. The V end lost 4 bases, the J end lost 5 bases, and 21 bases lay between the germline ends. Germline V gene data show CDR1 as SGHRS and CDR2 as YFSETQ. CDR3 nucleotide sequence: TGCGCCAGCAGCCCCCAGGGGTGGGAGATAATGGAGACCCAGTACTTC. It yields the protein CASSPQGWEIMETQYF.

The rearrangement uses TRBV2 and TRBJ2-1, with 10 nucleotides matching TRBD2. This CDR3 is built from 15 residues. Looked up from germline, CDR1 is SNHLY and CDR2 is FYNNEI. V trimming: 1 base; J trimming: 10 bases; junction bases outside the gene matches: 7. In nucleotides, the CDR3 is TGTGCCAGCAGTGAAGTAAGCGGGGGGGCCGGCGAGCAGTTCTTC. It translates to CASSEVSGGAGEQFF.

The chain carries TRBV7-2 and TRBJ1-5; TRBD1 might be the D (5 bases). The CDR3 is 16 amino acids. Deletions cut 2 bases from V and 5 bases from J, with 16 bases between. The germline CDR1 and CDR2 sequences are SGHTA and FQGNSA. DNA of the CDR3: TGTGCCAGCAGCTTATATGGACAAGGAGGGGATCAGCCCCAGCATTTT. This codes for CASSLYGQGGDQPQHF.

As to this clone: The same CDR3 is also encoded by other DNA sequences in this sample. The chain employs TRBV27 and TRBJ1-1; a weak D match, TRBD1 (5 bases). V was trimmed by 6 bases and J by 1 base, leaving 12 bases between them. The CDR3 consists of 14 residues. Germline assignment: CDR1 MNHEY and CDR2 SMNVEV (reference sequence). CDR3 coding DNA: TGTGCCAGCAGCCTAGACAGATCGAACACTGAAGCTTTCTTT. Amino acids: CASSLDRSNTEAFF.

The chain has TRBV24-1 and TRBJ1-2, with D maybe TRBD1 (6 bases). The CDR3 consists of 14 residues. V was pared by 4 bases and J by 4 bases, with 12 bases between. Germline-derived CDR1 and CDR2 are KGHDR and SFDVKD. CDR3 bases: TGTGCCACCAGTGACCCCGGGACATCCTATGGCTACACCTTC. It translates to CATSDPGTSYGYTF.